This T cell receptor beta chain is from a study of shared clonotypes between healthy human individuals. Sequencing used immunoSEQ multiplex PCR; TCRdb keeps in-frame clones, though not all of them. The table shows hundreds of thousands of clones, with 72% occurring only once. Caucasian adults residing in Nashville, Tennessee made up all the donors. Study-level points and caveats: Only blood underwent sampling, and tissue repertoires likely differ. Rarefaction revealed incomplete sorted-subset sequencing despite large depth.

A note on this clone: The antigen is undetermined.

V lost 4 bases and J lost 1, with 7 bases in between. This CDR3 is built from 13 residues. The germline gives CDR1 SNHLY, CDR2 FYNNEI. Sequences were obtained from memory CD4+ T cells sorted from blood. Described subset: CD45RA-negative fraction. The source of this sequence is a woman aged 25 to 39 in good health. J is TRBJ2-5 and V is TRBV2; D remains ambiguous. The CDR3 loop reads CASSVGVQETQYF. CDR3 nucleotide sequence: TGTGCCAGCAGTGTGGGCGTCCAAGAGACCCAGTACTTC.